This TCR beta chain was retrieved from a study of cytomegalovirus exposure and HLA in healthy donors. Assay used: immunoSEQ multiplex PCR; TCRdb lists only in-frame clones, some missing. The table records about 44,000 clones, over 85% of them present only once. Losses at the gene ends were 6 bases for V and 9 bases for J; bases not matched to a gene: 10. This CDR3 comprises 14 residues. Germline loops: CDR1 LNHDA, CDR2 SQIVND (reference sequence). This clone was observed a few times. Sequenced sample: PBMCs. V and J are TRBV19 and TRBJ2-1; TRBD1 agrees at 8 bases. The TCR originated in a woman aged 18-29 years in good health and CMV-seronegative. The CDR3 region is CASSSDRVRGEQFF. Here the CDR3 DNA reads TGTGCCAGTAGCTCGGACAGGGTAAGGGGTGAGCAGTTCTTC. The whole variable domain, filled in from reference TRBV19 and TRBJ2-1, reads DGGITQSPKYLFRKEGQNVTLSCEQNLNHDAMYWYRQDPGQGLRLIYYSQIVNDFQKGDIAEGYSVSREKKESFPLTVTSAQKNPTAFYLCASSSDRVRGEQFFGPGTRLTVL.